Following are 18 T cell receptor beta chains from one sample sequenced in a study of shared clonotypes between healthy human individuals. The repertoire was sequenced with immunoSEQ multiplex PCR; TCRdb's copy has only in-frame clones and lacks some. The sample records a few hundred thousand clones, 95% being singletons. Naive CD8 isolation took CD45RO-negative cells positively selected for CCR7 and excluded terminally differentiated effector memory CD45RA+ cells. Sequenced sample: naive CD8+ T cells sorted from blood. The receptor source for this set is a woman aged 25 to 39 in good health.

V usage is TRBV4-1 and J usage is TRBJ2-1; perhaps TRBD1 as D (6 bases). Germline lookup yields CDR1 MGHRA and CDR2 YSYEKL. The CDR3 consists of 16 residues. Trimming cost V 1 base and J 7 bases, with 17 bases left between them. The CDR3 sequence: CASSQVSLSRGNEQFF. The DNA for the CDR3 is TGCGCCAGCAGCCAAGTTTCGCTATCAAGGGGGAATGAGCAGTTCTTC.

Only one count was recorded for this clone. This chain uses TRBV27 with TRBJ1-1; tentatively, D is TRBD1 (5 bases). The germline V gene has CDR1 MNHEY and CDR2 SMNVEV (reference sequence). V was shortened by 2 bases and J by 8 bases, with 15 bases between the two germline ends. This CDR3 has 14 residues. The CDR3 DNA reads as TGTGCCAGCAGTTTAGACGGGACTCATACGGAAGCTTTCTTT. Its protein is CASSLDGTHTEAFF.

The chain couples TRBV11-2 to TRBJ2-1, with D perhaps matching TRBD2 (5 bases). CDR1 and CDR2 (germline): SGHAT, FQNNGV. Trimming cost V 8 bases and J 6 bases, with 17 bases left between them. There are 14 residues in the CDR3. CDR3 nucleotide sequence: TGTGCCAGCGAGTACGGAGGAGCTGTCAATGAGCAGTTCTTC. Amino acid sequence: CASEYGGAVNEQFF.

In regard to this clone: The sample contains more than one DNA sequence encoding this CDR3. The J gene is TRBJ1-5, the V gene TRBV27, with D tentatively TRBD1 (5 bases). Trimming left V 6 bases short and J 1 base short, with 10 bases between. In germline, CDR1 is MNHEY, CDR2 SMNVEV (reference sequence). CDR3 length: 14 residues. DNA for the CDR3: TGTGCCAGCAGGGTGGGGGGAAGCAATCAGCCCCAGCATTTT. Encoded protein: CASRVGGSNQPQHF.

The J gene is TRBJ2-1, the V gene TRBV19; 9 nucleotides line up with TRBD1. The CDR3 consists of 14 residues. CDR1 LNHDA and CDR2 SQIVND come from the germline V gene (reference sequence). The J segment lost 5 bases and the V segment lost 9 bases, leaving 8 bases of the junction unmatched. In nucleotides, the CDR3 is TGTGCCAGCAAGGGGGACAGGGTTGACAATGAGCAGTTCTTC. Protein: CASKGDRVDNEQFF.

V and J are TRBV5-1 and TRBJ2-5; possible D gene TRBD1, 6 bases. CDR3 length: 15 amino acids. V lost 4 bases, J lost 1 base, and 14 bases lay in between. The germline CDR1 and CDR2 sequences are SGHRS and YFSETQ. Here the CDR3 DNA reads TGCGCCAGCAGCCAGGGCAGGGGAAGCCAAGAGACCCAGTACTTC. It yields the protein CASSQGRGSQETQYF. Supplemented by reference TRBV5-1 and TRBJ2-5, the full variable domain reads KAGVTQTPRYLIKTRGQQVTLSCSPISGHRSVSWYQQTPGQGLQFLFEYFSETQRNKGNFPGRFSGRQFSNSRSEMNVSTLELGDSALYLCASSQGRGSQETQYFGPGTRLLVL.

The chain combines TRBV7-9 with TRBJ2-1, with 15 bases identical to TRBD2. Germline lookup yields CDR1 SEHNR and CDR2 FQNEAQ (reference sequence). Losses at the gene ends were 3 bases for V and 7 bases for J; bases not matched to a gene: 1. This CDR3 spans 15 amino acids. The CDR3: CASSFGTSGRNEQFF. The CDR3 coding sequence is TGTGCCAGCAGCTTCGGGACTAGCGGGAGGAATGAGCAGTTCTTC.

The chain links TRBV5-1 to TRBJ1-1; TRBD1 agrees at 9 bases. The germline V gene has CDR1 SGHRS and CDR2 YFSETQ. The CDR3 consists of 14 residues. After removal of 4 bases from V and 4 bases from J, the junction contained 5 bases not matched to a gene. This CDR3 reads CASSPDRGITEAFF. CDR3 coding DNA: TGCGCCAGCAGCCCGGACAGGGGTATCACTGAAGCTTTCTTT.

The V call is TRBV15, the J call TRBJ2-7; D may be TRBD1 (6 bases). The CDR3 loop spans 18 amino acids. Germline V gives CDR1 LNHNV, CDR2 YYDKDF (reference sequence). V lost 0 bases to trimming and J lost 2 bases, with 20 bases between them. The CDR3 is CATSREISDRRRTYEQYF. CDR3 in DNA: TGTGCCACCAGCAGAGAAATCAGTGACAGGCGACGGACCTACGAGCAGTACTTC.

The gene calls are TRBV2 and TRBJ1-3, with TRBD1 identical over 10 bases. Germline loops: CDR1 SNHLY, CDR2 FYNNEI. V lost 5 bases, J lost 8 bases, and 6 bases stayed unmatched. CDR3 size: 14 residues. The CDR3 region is CASSHPGQGHTIYF. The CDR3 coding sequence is TGTGCCAGCAGTCACCCGGGACAGGGGCACACCATATATTTT.

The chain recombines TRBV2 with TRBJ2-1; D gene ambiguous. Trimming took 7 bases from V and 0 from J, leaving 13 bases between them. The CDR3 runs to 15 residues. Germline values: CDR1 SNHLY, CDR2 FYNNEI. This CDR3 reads CASNYPESSYNEQFF. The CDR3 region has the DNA TGTGCCAGCAATTATCCGGAGAGCTCCTACAATGAGCAGTTCTTC. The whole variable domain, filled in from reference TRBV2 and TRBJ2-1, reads EPEVTQTPSHQVTQMGQEVILRCVPISNHLYFYWYRQILGQKVEFLVSFYNNEISEKSEIFDDQFSVERPDGSNFTLKIRSTKLEDSAMYFCASNYPESSYNEQFFGPGTRLTVL.

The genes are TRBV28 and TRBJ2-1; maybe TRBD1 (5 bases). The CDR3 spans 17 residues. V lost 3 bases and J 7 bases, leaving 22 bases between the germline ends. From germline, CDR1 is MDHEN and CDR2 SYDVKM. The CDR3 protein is CASSFTALGAFKNEQFF. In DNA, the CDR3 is TGTGCCAGCAGTTTCACGGCACTTGGGGCGTTCAAGAATGAGCAGTTCTTC. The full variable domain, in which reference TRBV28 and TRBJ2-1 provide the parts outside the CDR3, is DVKVTQSSRYLVKRTGEKVFLECVQDMDHENMFWYRQDPGLGLRLIYFSYDVKMKEKGDIPEGYSVSREKKERFSLILESASTNQTSMYLCASSFTALGAFKNEQFFGPGTRLTVL.

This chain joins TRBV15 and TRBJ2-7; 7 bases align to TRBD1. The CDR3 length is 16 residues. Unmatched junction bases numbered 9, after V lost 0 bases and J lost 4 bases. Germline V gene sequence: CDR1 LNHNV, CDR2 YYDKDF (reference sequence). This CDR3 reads CATSREARTGRYEQYF. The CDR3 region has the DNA TGTGCCACCAGCAGAGAGGCCCGGACAGGAAGGTACGAGCAGTACTTC.

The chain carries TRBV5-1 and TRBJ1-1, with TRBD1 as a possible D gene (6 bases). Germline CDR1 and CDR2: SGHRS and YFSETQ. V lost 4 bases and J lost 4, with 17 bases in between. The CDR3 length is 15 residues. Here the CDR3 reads CASSAQQGEGTEAFF. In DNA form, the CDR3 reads TGCGCCAGCAGCGCACAACAGGGAGAGGGCACTGAAGCTTTCTTT.

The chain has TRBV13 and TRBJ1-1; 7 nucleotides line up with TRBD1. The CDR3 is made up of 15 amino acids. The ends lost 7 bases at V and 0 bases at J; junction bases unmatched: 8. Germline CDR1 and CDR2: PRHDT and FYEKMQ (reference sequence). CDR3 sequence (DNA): TGTGCCAGCAACCACAGGGGTTTCATGAACACTGAAGCTTTCTTT. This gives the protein CASNHRGFMNTEAFF.

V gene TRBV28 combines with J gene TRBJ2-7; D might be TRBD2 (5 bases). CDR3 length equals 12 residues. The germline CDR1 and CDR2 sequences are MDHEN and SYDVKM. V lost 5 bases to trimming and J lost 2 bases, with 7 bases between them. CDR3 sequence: CASSPTTYEQYF. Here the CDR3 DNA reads TGTGCCAGCAGTCCGACTACCTACGAGCAGTACTTC. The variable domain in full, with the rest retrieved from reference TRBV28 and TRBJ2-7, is DVKVTQSSRYLVKRTGEKVFLECVQDMDHENMFWYRQDPGLGLRLIYFSYDVKMKEKGDIPEGYSVSREKKERFSLILESASTNQTSMYLCASSPTTYEQYFGPGTRLTVT.

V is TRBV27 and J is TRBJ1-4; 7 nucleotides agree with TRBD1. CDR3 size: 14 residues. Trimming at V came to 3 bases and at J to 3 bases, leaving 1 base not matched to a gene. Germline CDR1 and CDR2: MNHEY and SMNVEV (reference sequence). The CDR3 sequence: CASSFTGANEKLFF. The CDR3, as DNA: TGTGCCAGCAGTTTTACAGGGGCTAATGAAAAACTGTTTTTT.

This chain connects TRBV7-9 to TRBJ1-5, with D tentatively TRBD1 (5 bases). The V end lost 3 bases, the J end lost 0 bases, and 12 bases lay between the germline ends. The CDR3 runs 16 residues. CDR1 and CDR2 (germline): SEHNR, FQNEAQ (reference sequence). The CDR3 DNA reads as TGTGCCAGCAGCTTTGGGGGTGAGGATAGCAATCAGCCCCAGCATTTT. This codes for CASSFGGEDSNQPQHF.